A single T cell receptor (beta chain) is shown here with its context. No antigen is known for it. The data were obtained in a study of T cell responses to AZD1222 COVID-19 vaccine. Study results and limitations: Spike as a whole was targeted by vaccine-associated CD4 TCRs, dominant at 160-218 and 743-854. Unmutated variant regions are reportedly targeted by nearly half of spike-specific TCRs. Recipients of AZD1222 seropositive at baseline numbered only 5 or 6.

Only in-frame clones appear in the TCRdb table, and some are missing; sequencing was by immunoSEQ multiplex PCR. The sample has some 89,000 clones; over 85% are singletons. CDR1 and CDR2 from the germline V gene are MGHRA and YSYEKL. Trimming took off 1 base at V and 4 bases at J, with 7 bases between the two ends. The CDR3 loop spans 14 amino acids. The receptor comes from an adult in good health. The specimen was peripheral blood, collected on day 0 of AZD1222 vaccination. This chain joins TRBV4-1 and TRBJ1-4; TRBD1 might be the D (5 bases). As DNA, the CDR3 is TGCGCCAGCAGCCAAGGGCAGGGTAATGAAAAACTGTTTTTT. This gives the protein CASSQGQGNEKLFF.